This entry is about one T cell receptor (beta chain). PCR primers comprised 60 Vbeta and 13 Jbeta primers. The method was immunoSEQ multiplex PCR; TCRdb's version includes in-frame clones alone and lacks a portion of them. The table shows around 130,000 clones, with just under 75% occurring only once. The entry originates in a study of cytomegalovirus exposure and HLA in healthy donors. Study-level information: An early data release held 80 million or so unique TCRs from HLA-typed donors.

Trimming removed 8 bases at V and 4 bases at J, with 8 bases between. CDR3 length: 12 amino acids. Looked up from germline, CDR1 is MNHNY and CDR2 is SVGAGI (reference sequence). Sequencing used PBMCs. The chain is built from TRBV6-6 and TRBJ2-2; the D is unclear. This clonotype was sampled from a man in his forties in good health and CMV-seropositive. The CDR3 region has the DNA TGTGCCAGCGCTCCCGGCACCGGGGAGCTGTTTTTT. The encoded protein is CASAPGTGELFF.